The 2 T cell receptor beta chains below come from one sample, sequenced in a study of monozygotic twins with inflammatory bowel disease. TCRdb derives one entry per CDR3 protein from the 5' RACE reads, leaving out DNA. The sample table sets out around 230,000 distinct CDR3 sequences. Sample: blood. Every receptor here comes from a human donor with ulcerative colitis or Crohn's disease, or a healthy co-twin of an affected twin (not recorded which).

This chain links TRBV28 with TRBJ1-1; TCRdb calls TRBD1, which cannot be checked without DNA. Germline CDR1 reads MDHEN; CDR2 reads SYDVKM. The CDR3 runs 16 residues. The CDR3 loop is CAISPPRTREGVGAFF.

CDR3 protein: CSVDRDRLGYTF. This chain joins TRBV29-1 and TRBJ1-2; TCRdb returns TRBD1, unconfirmable since there is no DNA. CDR3 size: 12 residues. The germline CDR1 and CDR2 sequences are SQVTM and ANQGSEA.